Following are 14 T cell receptor beta chains from one sample sequenced in a study of shared clonotypes between healthy human individuals. Assay used: immunoSEQ multiplex PCR; TCRdb lists only in-frame clones, some missing. The sample has almost 750,000 clones; over 60% are singletons. The sample was memory CD4+ T cells sorted from blood. Subset defined: CD45RA-negative fraction. Receptors originate from a woman in her 30s in good health.

V is TRBV30 and J is TRBJ2-6, with a possible D match to TRBD2 (5 bases). This CDR3 is 12 amino acids long. The ends were cut back, 5 bases at V and 4 bases at J, with 6 bases in the middle. Germline V CDR1 and CDR2: GTSNPN, SVGIG (reference sequence). CDR3 coding DNA: TGTGCCTGGCGACTAGGGGCCAACGTCCTGACTTTC. This encodes CAWRLGANVLTF. The full variable domain, completed using reference TRBV30 and TRBJ2-6, is SQTIHQWPATLVQPVGSPLSLECTVEGTSNPNLYWYRQAAGRGLQLLFYSVGIGQISSEVPQNLSASRPQDRQFILSSKKLLLSDSGFYLCAWRLGANVLTFGAGSRLTVL.

This chain joins TRBV6-1 and TRBJ2-3; no clear D. Trimming left V 2 bases short and J 6 bases short, with 9 bases between. Germline V gene sequence: CDR1 MNHNS, CDR2 SASEGT. There are 13 residues in the CDR3. The CDR3 spells CASSERSTDTQYF. CDR3 in DNA: TGTGCCAGCAGTGAACGGTCTACCGATACGCAGTATTTT.

The rearrangement uses TRBV7-9 and TRBJ2-1; 7 bases fit TRBD2. The CDR3 consists of 16 residues. V shed 7 bases and J 3 bases; nucleotides not matched to a gene: 12. The germline gives CDR1 SEHNR, CDR2 FQNEAQ (reference sequence). CDR3 coding DNA: TGTGCCAGCACCCCTAGCGGTCGAGGGGTCTACAATGAGCAGTTCTTC. Encoded protein: CASTPSGRGVYNEQFF.

This clone was seen a handful of times. The chain recombines TRBV27 with TRBJ1-2, with D perhaps matching TRBD1 (6 bases). CDR1 is MNHEY and CDR2 is SMNVEV in the germline V gene (reference sequence). The V end was cut by 5 bases, the J end by 4 bases, with 17 bases between. The length of the CDR3 is 15 residues. CDR3: CASSLGQNEGYGYTF. The CDR3 DNA follows: TGTGCCAGCAGTCTCGGACAGAATGAGGGCTATGGCTACACCTTC.

The V gene is TRBV5-1, the J gene TRBJ2-1; D remains ambiguous. CDR3 length equals 15 residues. Germline-derived CDR1 and CDR2 are SGHRS and YFSETQ. V was pared by 4 bases and J by 0 bases, with 11 bases between. CDR3 loop: CASSRLRSSYNEQFF. The CDR3, as DNA: TGCGCCAGCAGCCGATTGAGAAGCTCCTACAATGAGCAGTTCTTC.

The V and J genes are TRBV28 and TRBJ1-3; no reliable D call. In germline, CDR1 is MDHEN, CDR2 SYDVKM. The CDR3 is made up of 13 amino acids. The V end was cut by 6 bases, the J end by 0 bases, with 6 bases between. CDR3 sequence: CASSRSSGNTIYF. CDR3 coding DNA: TGTGCCAGCAGCAGGAGCTCTGGAAACACCATATATTTT.

V is TRBV27 and J is TRBJ2-3, with 9 bases lining up with TRBD1. V lost 2 bases to trimming and J lost 4 bases; unmatched junction nucleotides: 10. This CDR3 has 17 amino acids. Germline V gene lookup returns CDR1 MNHEY and CDR2 SMNVEV (reference sequence). CDR3 loop: CASSLNRGTGTSDTQYF. CDR3 nucleotide sequence: TGTGCCAGCAGTTTAAATCGTGGGACAGGGACTTCAGATACGCAGTATTTT.

The V gene is TRBV7-9, the J gene TRBJ2-7, with 9 nucleotides matching TRBD1. V lost 5 bases to trimming and J lost 3 bases; unmatched junction nucleotides: 11. The CDR3 sequence is 16 residues long. From germline, CDR1 is SEHNR and CDR2 FQNEAQ (reference sequence). In nucleotides, the CDR3 is TGTGCCAGCAGCGGACTTATTGGACAGGGGTACTACGAGCAGTACTTC. Its protein product is CASSGLIGQGYYEQYF.

This chain connects TRBV5-1 to TRBJ2-7; 10 bases are shared with TRBD1. The germline V gene encodes CDR1 SGHRS and CDR2 YFSETQ. The junction had 13 bases not matched to a gene; V was cut back by 5 bases and J by 2 bases. The CDR3 totals 17 residues. CDR3 sequence: CASSRTGGWSGTYEQYF. CDR3 in DNA: TGCGCCAGCAGTAGGACAGGGGGTTGGAGCGGTACCTACGAGCAGTACTTC.

In its sample, this clone was seen many times. The J gene is TRBJ1-3, the V gene TRBV7-2, with 7 bases matching TRBD1. Germline CDR1 and CDR2: SGHTA and FQGNSA. Losses at the gene ends were 5 bases for V and 2 bases for J; bases not matched to a gene: 3. This CDR3 has 14 residues. The CDR3 bases are TGTGCCAGCAGCCCCCAGGGGGCTGGAAACACCATATATTTT. Its translation: CASSPQGAGNTIYF. The full variable domain, its missing parts supplied by reference TRBV7-2 and TRBJ1-3, is GAGVSQSPSNKVTEKGKDVELRCDPISGHTALYWYRQSLGQGLEFLIYFQGNSAPDKSGLPSDRFSAERTGGSVSTLTIQRTQQEDSAVYLCASSPQGAGNTIYFGEGSWLTVV.

The chain is built from TRBV18 and TRBJ1-5; D ambiguous. From germline, CDR1 is KGHSH and CDR2 LQKENI. V was shortened by 3 bases and J by 1 base, with 16 bases between the two germline ends. This CDR3 has 17 amino acids. The CDR3 nucleotides read TGTGCCAGCTCACCCACCTTCCCGGGCGGGAGCAATCAGCCCCAGCATTTT. Residues: CASSPTFPGGSNQPQHF.

At least ten counts were recorded for this clone. Other nucleotide sequences from this sample produce the same CDR3. The V and J genes are TRBV2 and TRBJ1-3; no clear D. The CDR3 loop spans 14 amino acids. Germline-derived CDR1 and CDR2 are SNHLY and FYNNEI. The ends were cut back, 5 bases at V and 0 bases at J, with 8 bases in the middle. The DNA of the CDR3 is TGTGCCAGCAGTCGAACAGTCTCTGGAAACACCATATATTTT. This encodes CASSRTVSGNTIYF.

The chain uses TRBV6-5 and TRBJ2-6; D unresolved. CDR3 size: 14 residues. The germline V gene encodes CDR1 MNHEY and CDR2 SVGAGI. Trimming cost V 6 bases and J 4 bases, with 10 bases left between them. The DNA of the CDR3 is TGTGCCAGCAGGCCTTTATCAGGGGCCAACGTCCTGACTTTC. Translating gives CASRPLSGANVLTF.

In this sample, this clone turned up once. The V and J genes are TRBV28 and TRBJ1-4; weak D call: TRBD1 (6 bases). Looked up from germline, CDR1 is MDHEN and CDR2 is SYDVKM. The CDR3 has 12 amino acids. V lost 7 bases and J lost 7, with 10 bases in between. The CDR3 DNA is TGTGCCAGCAACCAGGGGACTGAAAAACTGTTTTTT. Its protein product is CASNQGTEKLFF. Based on the CDR3 plus reference TRBV28 and TRBJ1-4, the full variable domain is DVKVTQSSRYLVKRTGEKVFLECVQDMDHENMFWYRQDPGLGLRLIYFSYDVKMKEKGDIPEGYSVSREKKERFSLILESASTNQTSMYLCASNQGTEKLFFGSGTQLSVL.